These 16 T cell receptor beta chains share one sample of origin, sequenced in a study of beta chain features in type 1 diabetes. The study's findings and limits: All four CD4+ subsets from Type 1 diabetes patients carried moderately but significantly shorter TCRB CDR3s.

Their antigens remain unidentified. The investigators reverse transcribed all of the isolated RNA, so they sequenced expressed TCRB transcripts. Profiling relied on immunoSEQ multiplex PCR, and the TCRdb table lists in-frame clones only, not all of them. The table records about 650,000 clones, over 10% of them present only once. Specimen: naive CD4+ T cells from blood. Receptors originate from a man aged 25-40 years with type 1 diabetes.

The J gene is TRBJ2-1, the V gene TRBV6-6; 9 bases line up with TRBD1. Germline values: CDR1 MNHNY, CDR2 SVGAGI (reference sequence). Trimming cost V 6 bases and J 1 base; bases outside gene matches: 1. The CDR3 runs 14 residues. Here the CDR3 reads CASRGTGSYNEQFF. For the CDR3, the DNA is TGTGCCAGCAGGGGGACAGGGTCCTACAATGAGCAGTTCTTC.

V is TRBV7-2 and J is TRBJ1-5; 7 nucleotides agree with TRBD1. The CDR3 runs to 16 residues. The V gene end was trimmed by 4 bases and the J gene end by 1 base; junction bases not matched to a gene: 7. Looked up from germline, CDR1 is SGHTA and CDR2 is FQGNSA. CDR3 in DNA: TGTGCCAGCAGCTATCAGTCGACAGGGAGCAATCAGCCCCAGCATTTT. The encoded protein is CASSYQSTGSNQPQHF.

This clone has a handful of counts. The chain joins TRBV6-6 to TRBJ1-1; the D is unclear. The germline gives CDR1 MNHNY, CDR2 SVGAGI (reference sequence). Deletions cut 6 bases from V and 1 base from J, with 12 bases between. There are 14 residues in the CDR3. The CDR3 DNA is TGTGCCAGCAGCCTCCCGAGTCGGAACACTGAAGCTTTCTTT. It is translated as CASSLPSRNTEAFF.

Only a few counts were recorded for this clone. V usage is TRBV7-2 and J usage is TRBJ1-6; possibly TRBD1 for D (6 bases). V was cut by 5 bases and J by 0 bases, with 8 bases left in between. CDR3 size: 15 residues. Germline loops: CDR1 SGHTA, CDR2 FQGNSA. The CDR3 loop reads CASSDRNSYNSPLHF. The CDR3, as DNA: TGTGCCAGCAGCGACAGGAACTCCTATAATTCACCCCTCCACTTT.

This clone was seen more than once but under ten times. The chain links TRBV5-1 to TRBJ1-4; tentative D call: TRBD1 (6 bases). This CDR3 has 14 residues. V lost 5 bases to trimming and J lost 5 bases, with 13 bases between them. Germline V gene lookup returns CDR1 SGHRS and CDR2 YFSETQ. Here the CDR3 DNA reads TGCGCCAGCAGAATAGGACAGACAAATGAAAAACTGTTTTTT. It specifies CASRIGQTNEKLFF.

Remarks on this clone: Within the sample, other DNA sequences also encode this same CDR3. The rearrangement links TRBV4-3 to TRBJ2-3, with D hard to call. Looked up from germline, CDR1 is LGHNA and CDR2 is YSLEER. This CDR3 region has 13 residues. Trimming pared 2 bases from V and 1 base from J, leaving 4 bases between. This chain's CDR3 is CASSQPGTDTQYF. In DNA form, the CDR3 reads TGCGCCAGCAGCCAACCCGGCACAGATACGCAGTATTTT.

The rearrangement joins TRBV6-6 to TRBJ2-1; D not certain. Between the trimmed V and J ends, which lost 2 bases and 7 bases, there was a span of 3 bases. This CDR3 contains 11 residues. Germline lookup yields CDR1 MNHNY and CDR2 SVGAGI (reference sequence). The CDR3 DNA follows: TGTGCCAGCAGTTACCTGAATGAGCAGTTCTTC. Its protein is CASSYLNEQFF.

This clone was counted between two and nine times. In the same sample, other DNA sequences code for this CDR3. The rearrangement uses TRBV9 and TRBJ1-5, with unresolved D. CDR1 SGDLS and CDR2 YYNGEE come from the germline V gene. V was clipped by 2 bases and J by 4 bases, with 7 bases between them. The CDR3 is 13 amino acids. The CDR3 spells CASSVGENQPQHF. For the CDR3, the DNA is TGTGCCAGCAGCGTGGGAGAGAATCAGCCCCAGCATTTT.

This clone was seen a few times. The chain recombines TRBV30 with TRBJ2-7; D possibly uses TRBD1 or TRBD2 (5 bases each). CDR1 is GTSNPN, CDR2 SVGIG, per germline (reference sequence). The CDR3 is 13 residues long. The V end lost 1 base, the J end lost 2 bases, and 9 bases lay between the germline ends. As DNA, the CDR3 is TGTGCCTGGAGTGCATCGGGACCCTACGAGCAGTACTTC. Its translation is CAWSASGPYEQYF.

This rearrangement joins TRBV5-1 to TRBJ2-7, with TRBD1 as a possible D gene (5 bases). Trimming pared 2 bases from V and 0 bases from J, leaving 6 bases between. The CDR3 has 13 amino acids. Germline values: CDR1 SGHRS, CDR2 YFSETQ. The CDR3 loop is CASSFDSSYEQYF. CDR3 DNA: TGCGCCAGCAGCTTCGACAGCTCCTACGAGCAGTACTTC.

V is TRBV7-6 and J is TRBJ1-3; D unresolved. Deletions cut 1 base from V and 0 bases from J, with 10 bases between. This CDR3 spans 16 amino acids. CDR1 and CDR2 (germline): SGHVS, FNYEAQ. CDR3 sequence: CASSLEAGPSGNTIYF. Written as DNA, the CDR3 is TGTGCCAGCAGCTTAGAGGCAGGCCCCTCTGGAAACACCATATATTTT. Full variable domain (remainder filled in from reference TRBV7-6 and TRBJ1-3): GAGVSQSPRYKVTKRGQDVALRCDPISGHVSLYWYRQALGQGPEFLTYFNYEAQQDKSGLPNDRFSAERPEGSISTLTIQRTEQRDSAMYRCASSLEAGPSGNTIYFGEGSWLTVV.

This clone was counted a few times. V and J are TRBV30 and TRBJ1-6, with a possible D match to TRBD1 (5 bases). The CDR3 is 13 residues long. Between the trimmed V and J ends, which lost 5 bases and 7 bases, there was a span of 12 bases. The germline gives CDR1 GTSNPN, CDR2 SVGIG (reference sequence). CDR3 DNA sequence: TGTGCCTGGCACGGGACGGAGAATTCACCCCTCCACTTT. Translation: CAWHGTENSPLHF.

V usage is TRBV7-9 and J usage is TRBJ2-7, with D tentatively TRBD1 (6 bases). Looked up from germline, CDR1 is SEHNR and CDR2 is FQNEAQ (reference sequence). The germline V and J ends were trimmed by 5 bases and 3 bases, with 14 bases remaining between them. This CDR3 has 14 amino acids. The CDR3 coding sequence is TGTGCCAGCAGCCAAACGGGACAACTCTACGAGCAGTACTTC. This gives the protein CASSQTGQLYEQYF.

The chain couples TRBV30 to TRBJ2-7; 7 positions match TRBD2. V lost 0 bases to trimming and J lost 4 bases; unmatched junction nucleotides: 6. This CDR3 has 14 amino acids. Germline lookup yields CDR1 GTSNPN and CDR2 SVGIG (reference sequence). CDR3 amino acids: CAWSVLGGGYEQYF. Written as DNA, the CDR3 is TGTGCCTGGAGTGTACTCGGCGGGGGTTACGAGCAGTACTTC.

The J gene is TRBJ2-1, the V gene TRBV6-1; D ambiguous. Germline lookup yields CDR1 MNHNS and CDR2 SASEGT. The CDR3 has 16 residues. Deletions cut 1 base from V and 0 bases from J, with 10 bases between. CDR3 bases: TGTGCCAGCAGTGAAGGTCGCGGTCGCTCCTACAATGAGCAGTTCTTC. As protein: CASSEGRGRSYNEQFF.

This chain links TRBV6-5 with TRBJ1-2, with 10 nucleotides matching TRBD1. J lost 5 bases, V lost 7 bases, and 4 bases had no gene match. The CDR3 runs to 13 residues. Germline values: CDR1 MNHEY, CDR2 SVGAGI. CDR3 sequence: CASMRDRGYGYTF. The CDR3 region has the DNA TGTGCCAGCATGAGGGACAGGGGTTATGGCTACACCTTC.